This T cell receptor (beta chain) was sequenced for a study of T cells in Graves' hyperthyroidism and ophthalmopathy. Researchers barred patients who had uncontrolled infection, other autoimmune disease, pregnancy or lactation. Used for diagnoses were clinical symptoms, serum thyroxine and TRAb, thyroid ultrasound and orbital computed tomography. On this clonotype itself: Its specificity is unknown.

V was clipped by 3 bases and J by 5 bases; unmatched bases: 11. CDR3 length equals 17 residues. Germline V gene data show CDR1 as DFQATT and CDR2 as SNEGSKA (reference sequence). Points from the study as a whole: Ophthalmopathy and stable hyperthyroidism were told apart by a 13 V-J model. Blood also held most thyroid clonotypes expanded beyond 0.001.

The TCR beta CDR3 regions underwent amplification using RNA transcripts as the source. The TCR CDR3 was amplified in a first-round RT-PCR using the HTBI primer set. TCRdb re-derived calls from the multiplex PCR reads in MiXCR, one entry per CDR3 protein. Of about 560,000 distinct CDR3 sequences listed, 35% to 55% are singletons. Sequencing input: peripheral blood or thyroid tissue (not recorded which). This sequence joins TRBV20-1 and TRBJ2-5; 14 nucleotides match TRBD2. The receptor was derived from a woman younger than 30 with Graves' hyperthyroidism. CDR3 sequence: CSASRLGTSGSGETQYF. CDR3 DNA: TGCAGTGCTAGTCGACTAGGGACTAGCGGGAGTGGGGAGACCCAGTACTTC.